Below, 31 T cell receptor beta chains from the same sample are listed, as sequenced in a study of T cell repertoires in cytomegalovirus infection. TCRdb reprocessed the reads with MiXCR, giving one entry per CDR3 protein. The table shows about 140,000 distinct CDR3 sequences, with 5% to 6.5% occurring only once. What was sequenced was PBMCs. The receptors shown here come from a human donor in good health (CMV status not recorded). Some clones in this sample may be carry-over from other donors' samples.

This clonotype has just a few counts. The genes are TRBV14 and TRBJ2-5; 7 nucleotides align to TRBD1. Looked up from germline, CDR1 is SGHDN and CDR2 is FVKESK. The CDR3 runs 16 residues. J gave up 4 bases and V 6 bases, and 14 bases lay outside the gene matches. CDR3 protein: CASSRDSVPGGETQYF. The CDR3 bases are TGTGCCAGCAGTCGGGACAGTGTTCCCGGAGGAGAGACCCAGTACTTC.

The table lists this clonotype with many counts. V is TRBV12-3 or TRBV12-4 and J is TRBJ2-3; TRBD1 agrees at 9 bases. This CDR3 is built from 15 residues. Losses at the gene ends were 5 bases for V and 2 bases for J; bases not matched to a gene: 5. Here the CDR3 DNA reads TGTGCCAGCAGTCAGGACAGGGGAGCCACAGATACGCAGTATTTT. Its protein product is CASSQDRGATDTQYF.

This clonotype was observed many times. The CDR3 nucleotides read TGTGCCAGCAGCTTAGCGCTGGGGGGCTACACTGAAGCTTTCTTT. Translated: CASSLALGGYTEAFF. The rearrangement uses TRBV7-6 and TRBJ1-1; weak D call: TRBD1 (6 bases). The germline V and J ends were trimmed by 0 bases and 3 bases, with 11 bases remaining between them. The germline CDR1 and CDR2 sequences are SGHVS and FNYEAQ. The CDR3 extends over 15 amino acids.

This clonotype was detected ten times or more. J is TRBJ2-1 and V is TRBV7-3; the D is unclear. The germline CDR1 and CDR2 sequences are SGHTA and FQGTGA. V was shortened by 0 bases and J by 9 bases, with 9 bases between the two germline ends. This CDR3 contains 13 residues. CDR3 in amino acids: CASSLTSSGEQFF. The CDR3, as DNA: TGTGCCAGCAGCTTAACAAGTTCGGGTGAGCAGTTCTTC. The whole variable domain, filled in from reference TRBV7-3 and TRBJ2-1, reads GAGVSQTPSNKVTEKGKYVELRCDPISGHTALYWYRQSLGQGPEFLIYFQGTGAADDSGLPNDRFFAVRPEGSVSTLKIQRTERGDSAVYLCASSLTSSGEQFFGPGTRLTVL.

This clonotype was seen only a few times. The genes are TRBV20-1 and TRBJ2-1; TRBD2 matches 15 bases. J was trimmed by 0 bases and V by 6 bases; bases with no gene match: 9. This CDR3 has 18 residues. The germline gives CDR1 DFQATT, CDR2 SNEGSKA (reference sequence). The CDR3 DNA reads as TGCAGTGCACGGACTAGCGGGGGGGGTCGAAGCTCCTACAATGAGCAGTTCTTC. Translated, it gives CSARTSGGGRSSYNEQFF.

This chain uses TRBV20-1 with TRBJ2-7, with 12 bases identical to TRBD2. The CDR3 totals 15 residues. The trim removed 5 bases at V and 3 bases at J, leaving 8 bases unmatched. CDR1 is DFQATT and CDR2 is SNEGSKA in the germline V gene (reference sequence). CDR3 DNA sequence: TGCAGTGCTTCTGGACTAGCGGGGAGAGACTACGAGCAGTACTTC. Protein product: CSASGLAGRDYEQYF.

At least ten counts were recorded for this clonotype. This rearrangement joins TRBV20-1 to TRBJ2-3; the D gene could be TRBD1 or TRBD2 (6 bases each). The CDR3 loop spans 16 amino acids. Trimming removed 3 bases at V and 2 bases at J, with 18 bases between. Looked up from germline, CDR1 is DFQATT and CDR2 is SNEGSKA (reference sequence). The CDR3 DNA reads as TGCAGTGCTAGCGACCGGAGGGGGAGTACCACAGATACGCAGTATTTT. It specifies CSASDRRGSTTDTQYF.

This clonotype appeared a few times. The rearrangement uses TRBV6-2 or TRBV6-3 and TRBJ2-7; TRBD2 matches 8 bases. CDR1 MNHEY and CDR2 SVGEGT come from the germline V gene. This CDR3 contains 14 residues. Trimming removed 6 bases from V and 2 bases from J; junction bases left unmatched: 6. The CDR3 nucleotides are TGTGCCAGCAGCCCTAGCGGGCCCCCCTACGAGCAGTACTTC. Its translation: CASSPSGPPYEQYF.

Only a few counts were recorded for this clonotype. This sequence joins TRBV19 and TRBJ1-1; 9 bases align to TRBD1. This CDR3 contains 15 residues. CDR1 and CDR2 from the germline V gene are LNHDA and SQIVND (reference sequence). With 7 bases clipped from V and 0 bases from J, the junction kept 6 bases outside the gene matches. The CDR3 protein is CASNTGGLLNTEAFF. The CDR3 nucleotides are TGTGCCAGTAATACAGGGGGCCTGCTGAACACTGAAGCTTTCTTT.

In its sample, this clonotype was seen many times. The chain carries TRBV6-5 and TRBJ2-7, with TRBD1 matching 9 bases. The CDR3 sequence is 15 residues long. Losses at the gene ends were 5 bases for V and 7 bases for J; bases not matched to a gene: 12. Germline V gives CDR1 MNHEY, CDR2 SVGAGI. The CDR3 spells CASSLRDRAVGEQYF. CDR3 in DNA: TGTGCCAGCAGTCTCCGGGACAGGGCGGTAGGGGAGCAGTACTTC.

The CDR3 DNA reads TGTGCCATCAGTGAGCTCGGATATGGCTACACCTTC. Encoded protein: CAISELGYGYTF. The chain links TRBV10-3 to TRBJ1-2; D gene ambiguous. CDR3 size: 12 residues. Trimming stripped 2 bases from V and 5 bases from J, with 6 bases between. Germline CDR1 is ENHRY and CDR2 is SYGVKD.

This clonotype turned up a few times. The rearrangement joins TRBV20-1 to TRBJ1-5; D call uncertain. Per the germline V gene, CDR1 is DFQATT and CDR2 is SNEGSKA (reference sequence). Trimming left V 3 bases short and J 1 base short, with 10 bases between. The length of the CDR3 is 14 residues. The CDR3 sequence: CSARVGLSNQPQHF. Written as DNA, the CDR3 is TGCAGTGCTAGGGTAGGGTTGAGCAATCAGCCCCAGCATTTT.

Remarks on this clonotype: Its ends do not fully match the called genes, so a read error is possible. The V gene is TRBV7-9, the J gene TRBJ2-7; 7 bases align to TRBD1. The CDR3 length is 17 residues. Germline lookup yields CDR1 SEHNR and CDR2 FQNEAQ (reference sequence). The CDR3 region is CASRPAPLRTGSYEQHF. Written as DNA, the CDR3 is TGTGCCAGCAGGCCCGCCCCACTGCGGACAGGCTCCTACGAGCAGCACTTC.

This CDR3 reads CASSQGLAVPYEQYF. The CDR3 DNA follows: TGTGCCAGCAGCCAAGGACTAGCGGTACCTTACGAGCAGTACTTC. The rearrangement joins TRBV3-1 to TRBJ2-7; the match to TRBD2 covers 9 bases. The CDR3 spans 15 residues. Trimming removed 1 base from V and 4 bases from J; junction bases left unmatched: 5. CDR1 and CDR2 (germline): LGHDT, YNNKEL (reference sequence).

This clonotype was counted between two and nine times. This chain joins TRBV7-2 and TRBJ2-3; TRBD2 matches 10 bases. CDR1 is SGHTA and CDR2 is FQGNSA in the germline V gene. This CDR3 region has 17 residues. V lost 1 base to trimming and J lost 2 bases; unmatched junction nucleotides: 6. The CDR3 sequence is CASSLVASGGFTDTQYF. The CDR3 DNA reads as TGTGCCAGCAGCTTAGTGGCTAGCGGGGGCTTCACAGATACGCAGTATTTT. The full variable domain, in which reference TRBV7-2 and TRBJ2-3 provide the parts outside the CDR3, is GAGVSQSPSNKVTEKGKDVELRCDPISGHTALYWYRQSLGQGLEFLIYFQGNSAPDKSGLPSDRFSAERTGGSVSTLTIQRTQQEDSAVYLCASSLVASGGFTDTQYFGPGTRLTVL.

This clonotype was counted a few times. The chain has TRBV5-1 and TRBJ1-4; TRBD1 is a possible D gene (6 bases). V was clipped by 4 bases and J by 0 bases, with 13 bases between them. The CDR3 contains 16 residues. Germline-derived CDR1 and CDR2 are SGHRS and YFSETQ. CDR3 nucleotide sequence: TGCGCCAGCAGCCCGGGGGCAGACGCAACTAATGAAAAACTGTTTTTT. It codes for CASSPGADATNEKLFF.

This clonotype was detected ten times or more. This sequence joins TRBV9 and TRBJ2-1, with TRBD1 matching over 12 bases. Germline CDR1 is SGDLS and CDR2 is YYNGEE. Trimming took 3 bases from V and 9 from J; bases not matched to a gene: 7. The CDR3 covers 15 residues. CDR3 sequence reads: CASSGGTGGSGEQFF. CDR3 in DNA: TGTGCCAGCAGCGGAGGGACAGGGGGCTCGGGTGAGCAGTTCTTC.

Many counts were recorded for this clonotype. This sequence joins TRBV27 and TRBJ2-3, with 8 positions matching TRBD2. The germline V gene encodes CDR1 MNHEY and CDR2 SMNVEV (reference sequence). This CDR3 contains 15 residues. After removal of 6 bases from V and 4 bases from J, the junction contained 9 bases not matched to a gene. In DNA form, the CDR3 reads TGTGCCAGCAGCCTCCGCGGGGGGATGGCAGATACGCAGTATTTT. This translates into CASSLRGGMADTQYF.

This clonotype has at least ten counts. The chain recombines TRBV7-6 with TRBJ2-5; 8 bases agree with TRBD2. Unmatched junction bases numbered 7, after V lost 3 bases and J lost 4 bases. CDR1 SGHVS and CDR2 FNYEAQ come from the germline V gene. The CDR3 totals 15 residues. CDR3 sequence: CASSLASGFGETQYF. The DNA of the CDR3 is TGTGCCAGCAGCTTGGCTAGCGGGTTTGGAGAGACCCAGTACTTC.

This clonotype was seen at least ten times. The rearrangement joins TRBV11-2 to TRBJ2-5; no clear D. CDR1 SGHAT and CDR2 FQNNGV come from the germline V gene. V was clipped by 6 bases and J by 5 bases, with 10 bases between them. The CDR3 length is 12 residues. CDR3 protein: CASSLTPETQYF. The CDR3 DNA sequence: TGTGCCAGCAGTCTGACGCCGGAGACCCAGTACTTC.

The V gene is TRBV19, the J gene TRBJ2-2; D unclear. V dropped 5 bases and J dropped 6 bases, with 7 bases sitting between them. Germline CDR1 is LNHDA and CDR2 is SQIVND (reference sequence). The CDR3 covers 12 residues. The CDR3 sequence is CASSWAAGELFF. Written as DNA, the CDR3 is TGTGCCAGTAGTTGGGCGGCCGGGGAGCTGTTTTTT.

This clonotype was picked up many times. The chain combines TRBV7-2 with TRBJ2-3; 9 bases fit TRBD2. The trim removed 1 base at V and 2 bases at J, leaving 4 bases unmatched. The length of the CDR3 is 16 residues. Germline-derived CDR1 and CDR2 are SGHTA and FQGNSA. The CDR3 sequence: CASSLGLADDTDTQYF. CDR3 nucleotide sequence: TGTGCCAGCAGCTTAGGACTAGCGGACGACACAGATACGCAGTATTTT.

Details on this clonotype: Being one base from a much bigger clone, this may be a read error. The chain employs TRBV28 and TRBJ2-3, with D perhaps TRBD1 (5 bases). Germline loops: CDR1 MDHEN, CDR2 SYDVKM. The CDR3 runs 15 residues. DNA of the CDR3: TGTGCCAGCAGTATAAGGGGTATAGGCACAGATATGCAGTATTTT. Translated: CASSIRGIGTDMQYF.

This clonotype was counted many times. This chain links TRBV20-1 with TRBJ1-5; tentatively, D is TRBD1 (5 bases). Per the germline V gene, CDR1 is DFQATT and CDR2 is SNEGSKA (reference sequence). Trimming took off 5 bases at V and 6 bases at J, with 17 bases between the two ends. The CDR3 runs 14 residues. The CDR3 nucleotides are TGCAGTGCTGCTGGGGACTCGAACCTTCAGCCCCAGCATTTT. Protein product: CSAAGDSNLQPQHF.

The gene calls are TRBV19 and TRBJ1-2, with TRBD1 as a possible D gene (6 bases). CDR1 and CDR2 (germline): LNHDA, SQIVND (reference sequence). Trimming shortened V by 9 bases and J by 8 bases, and 22 bases separated the two germline ends. This CDR3 contains 14 residues. CDR3 sequence: CASAPDTGTGGYTF. CDR3 nucleotides: TGTGCCAGCGCCCCCGACACAGGGACGGGCGGCTACACCTTC.

This chain links TRBV5-1 with TRBJ2-1, with 8 bases identical to TRBD2. CDR1 is SGHRS and CDR2 is YFSETQ in the germline V gene. This CDR3 contains 15 residues. Trimming removed 2 bases from V and 4 bases from J; junction bases left unmatched: 5. The CDR3, as DNA: TGCGCCAGCAGCTTAGCGGGGGAACTATACAATGAGCAGTTCTTC. It encodes CASSLAGELYNEQFF.

This clonotype has ten or more counts. The chain has TRBV19 and TRBJ1-1; a weak D match, TRBD1 (5 bases). V lost 7 bases and J 0 bases, leaving 12 bases between the germline ends. Germline CDR1 is LNHDA and CDR2 is SQIVND (reference sequence). The length of the CDR3 is 14 residues. CDR3 region: CASTTGTLNTEAFF. Written as DNA, the CDR3 is TGTGCCAGTACCACCGGGACCCTGAACACTGAAGCTTTCTTT.

Ten or more counts support this clonotype. V gene TRBV5-1 combines with J gene TRBJ1-2; 8 nucleotides line up with TRBD1. Germline V CDR1 and CDR2: SGHRS, YFSETQ. This CDR3 is 14 amino acids long. J gave up 8 bases and V 4 bases, and 10 bases lay outside the gene matches. The CDR3 coding sequence is TGCGCCAGCAGCCCAACCGACAGGGGCTTAGGCTACACCTTC. Translated, it gives CASSPTDRGLGYTF.

The V gene is TRBV5-1, the J gene TRBJ1-5, with D tentatively TRBD1 (5 bases). In germline, CDR1 is SGHRS, CDR2 YFSETQ. The V and J ends lost 0 bases and 7 bases respectively, with 14 bases between them. This CDR3 is built from 15 residues. CDR3 nucleotides: TGCGCCAGCAGCTTGGGAGGAGGGGAGAGGCAGCCCCAGCATTTT. It is translated as CASSLGGGERQPQHF.

This clonotype was picked up a small number of times. The chain is built from TRBV14 and TRBJ2-3; 7 bases agree with TRBD1. J was trimmed by 5 bases and V by 4 bases; bases with no gene match: 21. The germline gives CDR1 SGHDN, CDR2 FVKESK. CDR3 length equals 19 residues. As DNA, the CDR3 is TGTGCCAGCAGCCGAAGTGGGATCGAGGGGGCATCCCGCCAAGATACGCAGTATTTT. Translation gives CASSRSGIEGASRQDTQYF.

At least ten counts were recorded for this clonotype. The CDR3 here is CASSLAIQGHEQFF. The CDR3 DNA is TGTGCCAGCAGCTTAGCCATACAGGGCCATGAGCAGTTCTTC. V usage is TRBV7-2 and J usage is TRBJ2-1, with TRBD1 as a possible D gene (6 bases). Germline loops: CDR1 SGHTA, CDR2 FQGNSA. CDR3 length equals 14 residues. V lost 0 bases and J lost 8, with 11 bases in between. Full variable domain (rest looked up from reference TRBV7-2 and TRBJ2-1): GAGVSQSPSNKVTEKGKDVELRCDPISGHTALYWYRQSLGQGLEFLIYFQGNSAPDKSGLPSDRFSAERTGGSVSTLTIQRTQQEDSAVYLCASSLAIQGHEQFFGPGTRLTVL.